These 19 T cell receptor beta chains originate from one sample sequenced in a study of long-term antiretroviral therapy in people with HIV. They ran version v3.0 of the immunoSEQ assay at survey level. Assay used: immunoSEQ multiplex PCR; TCRdb lists only in-frame clones, some missing. The table lists roughly 20,000 clones, roughly 85% of them singletons. Specimen: unsorted PBMCs, collected 4.1 years after starting antiretroviral therapy. These receptors originate from a woman in her thirties or forties with HIV.

The chain recombines TRBV7-9 with TRBJ1-1, with 9 bases aligning to TRBD1. CDR3 length equals 15 residues. The V gene's germline CDR1 is SEHNR and CDR2 FQNEAQ (reference sequence). V trimming: 1 base; J trimming: 8 bases; junction bases outside the gene matches: 8. CDR3 region: CASSLVMGQGGEAFF. The CDR3 DNA reads TGTGCCAGCAGCTTAGTAATGGGACAGGGAGGAGAAGCTTTCTTT.

Only one count was recorded for this clone. The V and J genes are TRBV11-3 and TRBJ2-2; D is ambiguous. In germline, CDR1 is SGHNT, CDR2 YENEEA. The CDR3 loop spans 16 amino acids. V was pared by 5 bases and J by 2 bases, with 15 bases between. This CDR3 is CASSLKPGLNTGELFF. The DNA of the CDR3 is TGTGCCAGCAGCCTAAAGCCGGGTCTTAACACCGGGGAGCTGTTTTTT.

CDR3 loop: CASRFQRQGYNSPLHF. The CDR3 DNA reads TGTGCCAGCCGTTTCCAAAGACAGGGATATAATTCACCCCTCCACTTT. The chain recombines TRBV5-6 with TRBJ1-6, with 7 bases that match TRBD1. Germline V CDR1 and CDR2: SGHDT, YYEEEE. V gave up 7 bases and J gave up 4 bases; unmatched junction bases: 11. CDR3 length equals 16 residues.

CDR3 sequence reads: CSARGGHEQYF. DNA for the CDR3: TGCAGTGCGCGGGGGGGCCACGAGCAGTACTTC. The rearrangement joins TRBV29-1 to TRBJ2-7, with 9 bases matching TRBD2. The CDR3 covers 11 residues. Germline loops: CDR1 SQVTM, CDR2 ANQGSEA.

The rearrangement links TRBV7-2 to TRBJ1-1; D is unclear. From germline, CDR1 is SGHTA and CDR2 FQGNSA. The CDR3 length is 12 residues. Trimming removed 3 bases at V and 1 base at J, with 3 bases between. CDR3 nucleotides: TGTGCCAGCAGCTTTGGGAACACTGAAGCTTTCTTT. The encoded protein is CASSFGNTEAFF.

This chain connects TRBV5-6 to TRBJ2-7; 9 nucleotides match TRBD2. The CDR3 has 14 amino acids. CDR1 is SGHDT, CDR2 YYEEEE, per germline. Germline trimming cut 4 bases from V and 3 bases from J; bases unmatched to any gene: 5. CDR3 nucleotide sequence: TGTGCCAGCAGCCCGGGACTAGCAGTCTACGAGCAGTACTTC. This translates into CASSPGLAVYEQYF.

CDR3 in amino acids: CASSERSVYNEQFF. The CDR3 DNA is TGTGCCAGCAGTGAACGGTCAGTATACAATGAGCAGTTCTTC. This chain joins TRBV2 and TRBJ2-1; D gene unclear. Trimming stripped 2 bases from V and 4 bases from J, with 9 bases between. The CDR3 length is 14 residues. CDR1 SNHLY and CDR2 FYNNEI come from the germline V gene.

The genes are TRBV27 and TRBJ2-2, with D hard to call. Trimming removed 2 bases from V and 2 bases from J, with 0 bases in between. This CDR3 comprises 12 residues. The germline V gene has CDR1 MNHEY and CDR2 SMNVEV (reference sequence). The CDR3 sequence: CASSLNTGELFF. Written as DNA, the CDR3 is TGTGCCAGCAGTTTAAACACCGGGGAGCTGTTTTTT.

This clone was seen just once. This chain uses TRBV27 with TRBJ1-1; perhaps TRBD1 as D (5 bases). V lost 5 bases, J lost 0 bases, and 13 bases lay in between. The CDR3 has 15 amino acids. Germline V gene data show CDR1 as MNHEY and CDR2 as SMNVEV (reference sequence). This CDR3 reads CASSVRAGLNTEAFF. The DNA for the CDR3 is TGTGCCAGCAGTGTCCGCGCGGGGCTGAACACTGAAGCTTTCTTT.

The chain is built from TRBV15 and TRBJ1-2; 7 bases match TRBD1. The CDR3 covers 15 residues. Germline values: CDR1 LNHNV, CDR2 YYDKDF (reference sequence). J gave up 0 bases and V 9 bases, and 10 bases lay outside the gene matches. Here the CDR3 reads CATSANRGTNYGYTF. The CDR3 DNA follows: TGTGCCACGAGCGCTAACAGGGGAACTAACTATGGCTACACCTTC.

This rearrangement joins TRBV4-1 to TRBJ1-1; the D is unclear. Trimming cost V 0 bases and J 1 base, with 9 bases left between them. Germline V lookup: CDR1 MGHRA, CDR2 YSYEKL. The CDR3 totals 15 residues. The CDR3 protein is CASSQEARENTEAFF. The CDR3 bases are TGCGCCAGCAGCCAAGAGGCAAGGGAGAACACTGAAGCTTTCTTT.

CDR3 DNA sequence: TGTGCCAGCAGCCCAGGGACAGGGGGGACCGGGGAGCTGTTTTTT. As protein: CASSPGTGGTGELFF. The chain joins TRBV7-6 to TRBJ2-2; 11 positions match TRBD1. The junction had 4 bases not matched to a gene; V was cut back by 5 bases and J by 5 bases. Per the germline V gene, CDR1 is SGHVS and CDR2 is FNYEAQ. This CDR3 spans 15 amino acids.

This chain links TRBV18 with TRBJ1-1; D call uncertain. CDR3 length equals 12 residues. Trimming stripped 2 bases from V and 11 bases from J, with 12 bases between. Per germline, CDR1 KGHSH and CDR2 LQKENI. CDR3 nucleotide sequence: TGTGCCAGCTCACCAGAGGAGGGAGGGGCTTTCTTT. As protein: CASSPEEGGAFF.

This CDR3 reads CASSFLETEAFF. The CDR3 nucleotides are TGTGCCAGCAGCTTCTTGGAGACTGAAGCTTTCTTT. V and J are TRBV7-9 and TRBJ1-1; D gene ambiguous. This CDR3 comprises 12 residues. Trimming took 3 bases from V and 5 from J, leaving 7 bases between them. Looked up from germline, CDR1 is SEHNR and CDR2 is FQNEAQ (reference sequence).

V is TRBV11-2 and J is TRBJ2-5, with D unclear. Deletions cut 1 base from V and 7 bases from J, with 7 bases between. The CDR3 loop spans 12 amino acids. CDR1 is SGHAT and CDR2 is FQNNGV in the germline V gene. DNA for the CDR3: TGTGCCAGCAGCTTAGTCCCAGGGACCCAGTACTTC. Residues: CASSLVPGTQYF.

The J gene is TRBJ2-4, the V gene TRBV10-1; perhaps TRBD1 as D (5 bases). Per the germline V gene, CDR1 is WNHNN and CDR2 is SYGVQD (reference sequence). V lost 2 bases and J 1 base, leaving 9 bases between the germline ends. The CDR3 spans 15 residues. The CDR3: CASSETHRAKNIQYF. For the CDR3, the DNA is TGCGCCAGCAGTGAGACCCACAGGGCCAAAAACATTCAGTACTTC.

The chain employs TRBV2 and TRBJ1-1; possibly TRBD1 for D (5 bases). The ends were cut back, 8 bases at V and 6 bases at J, with 10 bases in the middle. The CDR3 is 11 amino acids. Per the germline V gene, CDR1 is SNHLY and CDR2 is FYNNEI. The CDR3 is CASGGGPEAFF. In DNA form, the CDR3 reads TGTGCCAGCGGGGGGGGACCTGAAGCTTTCTTT. Looking up the rest from reference TRBV2 and TRBJ1-1 gives the full variable domain: EPEVTQTPSHQVTQMGQEVILRCVPISNHLYFYWYRQILGQKVEFLVSFYNNEISEKSEIFDDQFSVERPDGSNFTLKIRSTKLEDSAMYFCASGGGPEAFFGQGTRLTVV.

This chain uses TRBV5-1 with TRBJ2-1; D gene uncertain. Germline V gene sequence: CDR1 SGHRS, CDR2 YFSETQ. The CDR3 is made up of 11 amino acids. Trimming cost V 2 bases and J 10 bases, with 7 bases left between them. CDR3 loop: CASSFGQEQFF. CDR3 nucleotides: TGCGCCAGCAGCTTTGGTCAGGAGCAGTTCTTC. The full variable domain, with the rest looked up from reference TRBV5-1 and TRBJ2-1, is KAGVTQTPRYLIKTRGQQVTLSCSPISGHRSVSWYQQTPGQGLQFLFEYFSETQRNKGNFPGRFSGRQFSNSRSEMNVSTLELGDSALYLCASSFGQEQFFGPGTRLTVL.

The J gene is TRBJ2-7, the V gene TRBV19, with TRBD1 as a possible D gene (6 bases). The V end lost 3 bases, the J end lost 0 bases, and 18 bases lay between the germline ends. CDR1 is LNHDA, CDR2 SQIVND, per germline (reference sequence). The CDR3 length is 17 residues. The CDR3 coding sequence is TGTGCCAGTAGTATGATAACAGGGATAGAGGGCTCCTACGAGCAGTACTTC. Translating gives CASSMITGIEGSYEQYF.